These 13 T cell receptor beta chains originate from one sample sequenced in a study of OX40 agonist ivuxolimab in advanced cancers. Libraries were prepared by immunoSEQ multiplex PCR; TCRdb keeps only in-frame clonotypes and omits some of them. The data contain about 46,000 clones, around nine tenths of them singletons. The sample here was CD4+ or CD8+ T cells sorted from blood, taken in a trial of the OX40 agonist ivuxolimab. The receptors come from an adult with an advanced solid tumor such as melanoma, head and neck, liver or kidney cancer.

The chain is built from TRBV18 and TRBJ1-4; no reliable D call. V lost 3 bases and J 8 bases, leaving 19 bases between the germline ends. This CDR3 has 16 residues. CDR1 is KGHSH and CDR2 is LQKENI in the germline V gene. CDR3 sequence (DNA): TGTGCCAGCTCACCGGGCCGGAGGGTCGAGGAAGAAAAACTGTTTTTT. As protein: CASSPGRRVEEEKLFF.

The chain employs TRBV6-1 and TRBJ2-3; no clear D gene. The CDR3 runs 14 residues. Germline CDR1 is MNHNS and CDR2 is SASEGT. V shed 1 base and J shed 2 bases, with 7 bases lying between them. The CDR3 DNA follows: TGTGCCAGCAGTGAAGGGCAGCACACAGATACGCAGTATTTT. This codes for CASSEGQHTDTQYF.

This chain uses TRBV19 with TRBJ2-5, with a tentative D call TRBD2 (5 bases). The ends were cut back, 3 bases at V and 4 bases at J, with 9 bases in the middle. In germline, CDR1 is LNHDA, CDR2 SQIVND (reference sequence). This CDR3 has 13 residues. CDR3 in amino acids: CASSMVGRETQYF. The CDR3 DNA is TGTGCCAGTAGTATGGTTGGGAGAGAGACCCAGTACTTC.

The rearrangement links TRBV7-9 to TRBJ2-1, with D perhaps matching TRBD2 (6 bases). V gave up 5 bases and J gave up 8 bases, with 7 bases separating them. The germline V gene encodes CDR1 SEHNR and CDR2 FQNEAQ (reference sequence). The CDR3 is 11 residues long. CDR3 amino acids: CASSAGYEQFF. The CDR3 nucleotides read TGTGCCAGCAGCGCGGGATATGAGCAGTTCTTC. The complete variable domain, with remaining parts taken from reference TRBV7-9 and TRBJ2-1, reads DTGVSQNPRHKITKRGQNVTFRCDPISEHNRLYWYRQTLGQGPEFLTYFQNEAQLEKSRLLSDRFSAERPKGSFSTLEIQRTEQGDSAMYLCASSAGYEQFFGPGTRLTVL.

The chain uses TRBV7-2 and TRBJ2-7; 10 bases are shared with TRBD2. V gave up 4 bases and J gave up 3 bases; unmatched junction bases: 6. Germline-derived CDR1 and CDR2 are SGHTA and FQGNSA. The CDR3 length is 15 residues. CDR3 DNA sequence: TGTGCCAGCAGCTCCAGTGAGCGGGGGGGCTACGAGCAGTACGTC. This gives the protein CASSSSERGGYEQYV.

CDR3 loop: CASSQRLADTDTQYF. In DNA, the CDR3 is TGTGCCAGCAGCCAACGATTAGCGGACACAGATACGCAGTATTTT. The rearrangement uses TRBV4-2 and TRBJ2-3; TRBD2 might be the D (6 bases). This CDR3 contains 15 residues. The V end lost 2 bases, the J end lost 2 bases, and 11 bases lay between the germline ends. The germline CDR1 and CDR2 sequences are LGHNA and YNFKEQ.

The rearrangement links TRBV4-1 to TRBJ1-5; TRBD1 aligns across 7 bases. Germline-derived CDR1 and CDR2 are MGHRA and YSYEKL. V lost 4 bases and J lost 5; bases outside the gene matches: 5. The CDR3 is made up of 14 amino acids. The CDR3 nucleotides are TGCGCCAGCAGCCTTGGGCAGGGGGATCAGCCCCAGCATTTT. This gives the protein CASSLGQGDQPQHF.

The genes are TRBV7-6 and TRBJ2-7; TRBD1 agrees at 11 bases. V lost 5 bases to trimming and J lost 5 bases; unmatched junction nucleotides: 8. CDR3 length: 15 amino acids. The germline CDR1 and CDR2 sequences are SGHVS and FNYEAQ. The CDR3 DNA follows: TGTGCCAGCAGCCGCGGACAGGGGGCGTTCAACGAGCAGTACGTC. It is translated as CASSRGQGAFNEQYV.

The chain combines TRBV4-3 with TRBJ2-1, with unresolved D. The CDR3 totals 16 residues. The V gene's germline CDR1 is LGHNA and CDR2 YSLEER. V shed 0 bases and J shed 4 bases, with 13 bases lying between them. In nucleotides, the CDR3 is TGCGCCAGCAGCCAAGATCTGTCTGGGGTATACAATGAGCAGTTCTTC. It yields the protein CASSQDLSGVYNEQFF.

The V gene is TRBV19, the J gene TRBJ2-3; 8 bases agree with TRBD2. This CDR3 region has 16 residues. V gave up 5 bases and J gave up 5 bases; unmatched junction bases: 12. Germline CDR1 and CDR2: LNHDA and SQIVND (reference sequence). The CDR3 here is CASSVTSGGRIDTQYF. CDR3 nucleotide sequence: TGTGCCAGTAGTGTTACGTCGGGAGGGCGTATAGATACGCAGTATTTT.

The count of this clone is one. The rearrangement links TRBV5-6 to TRBJ1-2, with a tentative D call TRBD1 (6 bases). V was shortened by 0 bases and J by 10 bases, with 13 bases between the two germline ends. Germline CDR1 reads SGHDT; CDR2 reads YYEEEE. The CDR3 runs 13 residues. CDR3 loop: CASSLGQGIDYTF. The CDR3 nucleotides read TGTGCCAGCAGCTTGGGGCAGGGGATCGACTACACCTTC. Based on the CDR3 plus reference TRBV5-6 and TRBJ1-2, the full variable domain is DAGVTQSPTHLIKTRGQQVTLRCSPKSGHDTVSWYQQALGQGPQFIFQYYEEEERQRGNFPDRFSGHQFPNYSSELNVNALLLGDSALYLCASSLGQGIDYTFGSGTRLTVV.

The chain has TRBV13 and TRBJ1-6; the D gene is possibly TRBD1 (6 bases). Germline V gene sequence: CDR1 PRHDT, CDR2 FYEKMQ (reference sequence). The V and J ends lost 4 bases and 2 bases respectively, with 12 bases between them. The CDR3 is 16 amino acids. The CDR3 loop is CASSSGGGAYNSPLHF. The CDR3 coding sequence is TGTGCCAGCAGCTCTGGCGGGGGCGCCTATAATTCACCCCTCCACTTT.

This clone is medium-sized by share. Other nucleotide sequences in the sample specify the same CDR3. The chain carries TRBV6-4 and TRBJ2-2; the match to TRBD2 covers 10 bases. Per germline, CDR1 MRHNA and CDR2 SNTAGT. The CDR3 contains 15 residues. V lost 4 bases and J lost 3; bases outside the gene matches: 2. This CDR3 is CASSAGLADTGELFF. Here the CDR3 DNA reads TGTGCCAGCAGTGCCGGACTAGCGGACACCGGGGAGCTGTTTTTT.